What follows are 26 T cell receptor beta chains derived from one specimen sequenced in a study of blood T cell repertoires in COVID-19. This table comes from immunoSEQ multiplex PCR, and its TCRdb copy is limited to in-frame clones, with some not included. The sample carries 200,000 or so clones, about 88% recorded once. The material sequenced was peripheral blood. These receptors originate from a man in his sixties or seventies with active or convalescent COVID-19.

The rearrangement joins TRBV6-5 to TRBJ1-4; D is uncertain. Germline assignment: CDR1 MNHEY and CDR2 SVGAGI. V was trimmed by 6 bases and J by 0 bases, leaving 11 bases between them. This CDR3 is built from 15 residues. The CDR3 DNA reads TGTGCCAGCAGGCCTTCAGGTGCAACTAATGAAAAACTGTTTTTT. It is translated as CASRPSGATNEKLFF.

The J gene is TRBJ2-7, the V gene TRBV7-2; 12 bases line up with TRBD2. The CDR3 sequence is 16 residues long. The J segment lost 2 bases and the V segment lost 9 bases, leaving 11 bases of the junction unmatched. The germline gives CDR1 SGHTA, CDR2 FQGNSA. The CDR3 protein is CASRVATSGGPYEQYF. CDR3 nucleotides: TGTGCCAGTAGGGTAGCGACTAGCGGGGGCCCCTACGAGCAGTACTTC.

This chain links TRBV7-2 with TRBJ1-2, with TRBD1 as a possible D gene (6 bases). Germline CDR1 reads SGHTA; CDR2 reads FQGNSA. The length of the CDR3 is 14 residues. V was clipped by 4 bases and J by 0 bases, with 9 bases between them. The CDR3 DNA reads TGTGCCAGCAGCTCAGGGGCCTCTAACTATGGCTACACCTTC. Residues: CASSSGASNYGYTF.

The J gene is TRBJ2-7, the V gene TRBV13, with D perhaps matching TRBD2 (5 bases). V was pared by 6 bases and J by 0 bases, with 15 bases between. CDR3 size: 15 residues. The germline gives CDR1 PRHDT, CDR2 FYEKMQ (reference sequence). The CDR3 bases are TGTGCCAGCAGTAAGGGAGACTTCTACTCCTACGAGCAGTACTTC. It specifies CASSKGDFYSYEQYF.

The V gene is TRBV6-5, the J gene TRBJ2-1, with 13 bases lining up with TRBD2. This CDR3 region has 15 residues. V shed 5 bases and J 4 bases; nucleotides not matched to a gene: 2. The germline CDR1 and CDR2 sequences are MNHEY and SVGAGI. The CDR3 reads CASSRLAGGYNEQFF. The CDR3 nucleotides are TGTGCCAGCAGTCGACTAGCGGGAGGTTACAATGAGCAGTTCTTC.

The chain uses TRBV10-1 and TRBJ2-7; 7 nucleotides line up with TRBD2. CDR1 and CDR2 from the germline V gene are WNHNN and SYGVQD (reference sequence). The trim removed 3 bases at V and 9 bases at J, leaving 5 bases unmatched. The CDR3 spans 12 residues. CDR3 in amino acids: CASSDQAGPQYF. Written as DNA, the CDR3 is TGCGCCAGCAGTGACCAAGCGGGGCCGCAGTACTTC.

This clone showed up just a few times. V usage is TRBV19 and J usage is TRBJ2-5, with D unclear. Looked up from germline, CDR1 is LNHDA and CDR2 is SQIVND (reference sequence). CDR3 length: 13 amino acids. The V end was cut by 5 bases, the J end by 1 base, with 8 bases between. The CDR3: CASSPGLQETQYF. The DNA of the CDR3 is TGTGCCAGTAGTCCAGGCCTCCAAGAGACCCAGTACTTC.

V gene TRBV19 combines with J gene TRBJ1-1, with 8 positions matching TRBD1. Trimming removed 9 bases from V and 1 base from J; junction bases left unmatched: 4. The CDR3 is made up of 13 amino acids. CDR1 and CDR2 from the germline V gene are LNHDA and SQIVND (reference sequence). The CDR3 region is CASGQGRNTEAFF. The CDR3 DNA reads as TGTGCCAGCGGACAGGGTAGGAACACTGAAGCTTTCTTT.

The V gene is TRBV18, the J gene TRBJ1-6, with D uncertain. V was clipped by 3 bases and J by 5 bases, with 14 bases between them. CDR1 and CDR2 (germline): KGHSH, LQKENI. The CDR3 spans 16 residues. For the CDR3, the DNA is TGTGCCAGCTCACCGAGAGAGGGATTCCATAATTCACCCCTCCACTTT. It translates to CASSPREGFHNSPLHF.

The chain has TRBV18 and TRBJ2-5; 7 bases align to TRBD1. The CDR3 runs 17 residues. Trimming removed 0 bases from V and 7 bases from J; junction bases left unmatched: 14. The germline V gene has CDR1 KGHSH and CDR2 LQKENI. DNA of the CDR3: TGTGCCAGCTCACCACCCGAGGGACAGTCCACTCCGGGGACCCAGTACTTC. It yields the protein CASSPPEGQSTPGTQYF.

The CDR3 loop is CASSYSPGGITDTQYF. The CDR3 DNA reads as TGTGCCAGCAGTTACTCGCCGGGAGGGATTACAGATACGCAGTATTTT. This chain links TRBV6-2 or TRBV6-3 with TRBJ2-3; 8 bases are shared with TRBD2. This CDR3 spans 16 amino acids. From germline, CDR1 is MNHEY and CDR2 SVGEGT. Trimming at V came to 0 bases and at J to 3 bases, leaving 5 bases not matched to a gene.

The chain joins TRBV5-1 to TRBJ2-7; 9 nucleotides agree with TRBD1. Trimming removed 0 bases from V and 2 bases from J; junction bases left unmatched: 0. Germline loops: CDR1 SGHRS, CDR2 YFSETQ. The CDR3 has 14 residues. The CDR3 region has the DNA TGCGCCAGCAGCTTGGGGACAGGGGCCTACGAGCAGTACTTC. Its protein is CASSLGTGAYEQYF.

This CDR3 reads CASSTRDNYGYTF. CDR3 nucleotide sequence: TGTGCCAGTAGTACGCGGGACAACTATGGCTACACCTTC. The rearrangement links TRBV19 to TRBJ1-2, with a possible D match to TRBD1 (5 bases). The V gene's germline CDR1 is LNHDA and CDR2 SQIVND (reference sequence). This CDR3 is built from 13 residues. V gave up 4 bases and J gave up 2 bases, with 8 bases separating them.

This chain links TRBV12-3 or TRBV12-4 with TRBJ2-7; TRBD1 agrees at 7 bases. J gave up 3 bases and V 6 bases, and 5 bases lay outside the gene matches. The CDR3 spans 13 residues. CDR3 sequence (DNA): TGTGCCAGCAGCCGACAGGGAAACTACGAGCAGTACTTC. Its translation is CASSRQGNYEQYF.

The table lists this clone with a count of one. The rearrangement joins TRBV7-8 to TRBJ1-2, with TRBD1 identical over 9 bases. This CDR3 is 14 amino acids long. Germline CDR1 SGHVS, CDR2 FQNEAQ. V lost 5 bases to trimming and J lost 4 bases; unmatched junction nucleotides: 5. CDR3 protein: CASSLMDRGYGYTF. The DNA of the CDR3 is TGTGCCAGCAGCCTAATGGACAGGGGCTATGGCTACACCTTC.

The chain joins TRBV24-1 to TRBJ2-2; 7 positions agree with TRBD1. The CDR3 is 17 residues long. V gave up 1 base and J gave up 0 bases; unmatched junction bases: 4. Germline V gene data show CDR1 as KGHDR and CDR2 as SFDVKD. This CDR3 reads CATSDFRTGPNTGELFF. The CDR3 DNA follows: TGTGCCACCAGTGATTTTAGGACAGGACCGAACACCGGGGAGCTGTTTTTT.

This clone was seen a single time. The chain employs TRBV28 and TRBJ1-2; perhaps TRBD1 as D (6 bases). Trimming stripped 8 bases from V and 3 bases from J, with 10 bases between. This CDR3 is 12 amino acids long. Germline lookup yields CDR1 MDHEN and CDR2 SYDVKM. The CDR3 loop is CASLDSYYGYTF. CDR3 DNA: TGTGCCAGCCTGGACAGCTACTATGGCTACACCTTC.

This sequence joins TRBV18 and TRBJ1-1; a weak D match, TRBD1 (6 bases). CDR1 KGHSH and CDR2 LQKENI come from the germline V gene. This CDR3 contains 14 residues. V was shortened by 6 bases and J by 7 bases, with 18 bases between the two germline ends. The CDR3 reads CASSPVPGHIEAFF. As DNA, the CDR3 is TGTGCCAGCTCCCCTGTCCCGGGACATATTGAAGCTTTCTTT.

CDR3 bases: TGTGCCAGCACCTTAGGACAGTCTCGGGAAAAACTGTTTTTT. This translates into CASTLGQSREKLFF. The chain couples TRBV6-5 to TRBJ1-4; perhaps TRBD1 as D (6 bases). Trimming left V 7 bases short and J 8 bases short, with 17 bases between. Germline V lookup: CDR1 MNHEY, CDR2 SVGAGI. There are 14 residues in the CDR3.

The gene calls are TRBV27 and TRBJ2-7, with TRBD1 matching over 9 bases. V shed 5 bases and J 2 bases; nucleotides not matched to a gene: 7. The CDR3 has 15 residues. Germline CDR1 MNHEY, CDR2 SMNVEV (reference sequence). The CDR3 region is CASSQDRGQTYEQYF. In DNA, the CDR3 is TGTGCCAGCAGTCAGGACAGGGGACAAACCTACGAGCAGTACTTC.

The chain carries TRBV5-6 and TRBJ2-5; 11 bases match TRBD2. The germline V gene encodes CDR1 SGHDT and CDR2 YYEEEE. The V gene end was trimmed by 5 bases and the J gene end by 2 bases; junction bases not matched to a gene: 2. This CDR3 region has 14 residues. In DNA form, the CDR3 reads TGTGCCAGCAGTCGGACTAGCGGGCAAGAGACCCAGTACTTC. Translating gives CASSRTSGQETQYF.

The V gene is TRBV2, the J gene TRBJ1-1; D is possibly TRBD1 (5 bases). This CDR3 spans 15 amino acids. The germline CDR1 and CDR2 sequences are SNHLY and FYNNEI. The V end lost 4 bases, the J end lost 2 bases, and 14 bases lay between the germline ends. The chain's CDR3 is CASSVWGGTNTEAFF. The CDR3 coding sequence is TGTGCCAGCAGTGTCTGGGGAGGGACCAACACTGAAGCTTTCTTT.

The chain recombines TRBV28 with TRBJ2-7, with 8 bases identical to TRBD1. Germline V gene data show CDR1 as MDHEN and CDR2 as SYDVKM. Unmatched junction bases numbered 8, after V lost 8 bases and J lost 2 bases. The CDR3 has 14 amino acids. The CDR3 here is CASGTSTGAYEQYF. For the CDR3, the DNA is TGTGCCAGCGGGACCTCGACAGGGGCCTACGAGCAGTACTTC.

The chain recombines TRBV5-1 with TRBJ2-7, with TRBD2 matching over 15 bases. Trimming removed 3 bases from V and 4 bases from J; junction bases left unmatched: 5. This CDR3 has 16 amino acids. CDR1 and CDR2 (germline): SGHRS, YFSETQ. The CDR3 loop is CASSSGTSGGRYEQYF. The CDR3 DNA sequence: TGCGCCAGCAGCTCCGGGACTAGCGGGGGGAGATACGAGCAGTACTTC.

The V gene is TRBV3-1 (or the pseudogene TRBV3-2), the J gene TRBJ2-3; 10 nucleotides match TRBD2. Per germline, CDR1 LGHDT and CDR2 YNNKEL (reference sequence). The CDR3 contains 18 residues. Trimming cost V 0 bases and J 4 bases; bases outside gene matches: 10. The CDR3 region is CASSQDVSGGAVSDTQYF. In DNA form, the CDR3 reads TGTGCCAGCAGCCAAGATGTAAGCGGGGGGGCCGTCTCAGATACGCAGTATTTT.

The CDR3 DNA is TGTGCCAGCAGCTCAACACAGAGCTCCTACAATGAGCAGTTCTTC. Its translation: CASSSTQSSYNEQFF. The chain combines TRBV5-5 with TRBJ2-1; no clear D. CDR1 and CDR2 (germline): SGHKS, YYEKEE (reference sequence). CDR3 size: 15 residues. V was shortened by 3 bases and J by 0 bases, with 10 bases between the two germline ends.